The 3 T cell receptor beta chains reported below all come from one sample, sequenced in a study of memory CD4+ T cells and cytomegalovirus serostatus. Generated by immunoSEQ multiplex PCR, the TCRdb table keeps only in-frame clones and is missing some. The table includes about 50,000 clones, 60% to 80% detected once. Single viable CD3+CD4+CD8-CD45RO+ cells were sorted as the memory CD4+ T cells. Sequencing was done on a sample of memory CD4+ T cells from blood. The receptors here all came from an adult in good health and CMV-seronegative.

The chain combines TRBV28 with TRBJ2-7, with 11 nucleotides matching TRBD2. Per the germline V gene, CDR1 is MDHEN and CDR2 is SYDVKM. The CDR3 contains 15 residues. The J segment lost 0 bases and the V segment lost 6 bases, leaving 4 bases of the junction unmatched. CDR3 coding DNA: TGTGCCAGCAGACGAACTAGCGGGAGCTCCTACGAGCAGTACTTC. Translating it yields CASRRTSGSSYEQYF.

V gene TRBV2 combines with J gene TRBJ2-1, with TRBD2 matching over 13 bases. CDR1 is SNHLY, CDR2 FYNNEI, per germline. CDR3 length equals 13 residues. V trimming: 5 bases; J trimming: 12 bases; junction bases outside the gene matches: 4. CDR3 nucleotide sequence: TGTGCCAGCAGTCAACTAGCGGGGGGGGCGCAGTTCTTC. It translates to CASSQLAGGAQFF.

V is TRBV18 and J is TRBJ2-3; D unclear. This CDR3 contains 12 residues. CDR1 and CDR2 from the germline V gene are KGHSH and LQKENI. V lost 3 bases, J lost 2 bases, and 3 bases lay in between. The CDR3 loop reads CASSPITDTQYF. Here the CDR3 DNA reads TGTGCCAGCTCACCCATCACAGATACGCAGTATTTT.